This T cell receptor (beta chain) stems from a study of OX40 agonist ivuxolimab in advanced cancers. Germline V lookup: CDR1 SGHVS, CDR2 FQNEAQ. The CDR3 totals 14 residues. The V end lost 4 bases, the J end lost 10 bases, and 16 bases lay between the germline ends. Libraries were prepared by immunoSEQ multiplex PCR; TCRdb keeps only in-frame clonotypes and omits some of them. In the table there are 70,000 to 75,000 clones, 84% of which are singletons. The V and J genes are TRBV7-8 and TRBJ1-4; D perhaps matches TRBD1 (6 bases). The input for sequencing was CD4+ or CD8+ T cells sorted from blood, taken in a trial of the OX40 agonist ivuxolimab. The receptor was derived from an adult with an advanced solid tumor such as melanoma, head and neck, liver or kidney cancer. In DNA form, the CDR3 reads TGTGCCAGCAGCTCTTTCTGGGGGGGGGCAAAACTGTTTTTT. Its protein product is CASSSFWGGAKLFF.